The clone carrying this T cell receptor beta chain was seen a handful of times. Antigen unknown. Trimming cost V 5 bases and J 0 bases, with 7 bases left between them. Germline values: CDR1 KGHSH, CDR2 LQKENI. This CDR3 is built from 13 residues. This sample is drawn from a study of beta chain features in type 1 diabetes. Study conclusions and caveats: Researchers reported that naive, central memory and Treg TCRB repertoires appeared more similar in patients than in healthy donors.

All of the isolated RNA was reverse transcribed, so expressed TCRB transcripts were sequenced. Sequencing was performed with immunoSEQ multiplex PCR; in TCRdb, only in-frame clones are kept and a portion is missing. The data show 300,000 or so clones, 6.5% to 10% seen once. The chain has TRBV18 and TRBJ2-5, with D uncertain. The TCR comes from a woman aged 18 to 35 in good health. The specimen sequenced was central memory CD4+ T cells from blood. CDR3 loop: CASSTTYQETQYF. The CDR3 DNA is TGTGCCAGCTCAACTACGTACCAAGAGACCCAGTACTTC.